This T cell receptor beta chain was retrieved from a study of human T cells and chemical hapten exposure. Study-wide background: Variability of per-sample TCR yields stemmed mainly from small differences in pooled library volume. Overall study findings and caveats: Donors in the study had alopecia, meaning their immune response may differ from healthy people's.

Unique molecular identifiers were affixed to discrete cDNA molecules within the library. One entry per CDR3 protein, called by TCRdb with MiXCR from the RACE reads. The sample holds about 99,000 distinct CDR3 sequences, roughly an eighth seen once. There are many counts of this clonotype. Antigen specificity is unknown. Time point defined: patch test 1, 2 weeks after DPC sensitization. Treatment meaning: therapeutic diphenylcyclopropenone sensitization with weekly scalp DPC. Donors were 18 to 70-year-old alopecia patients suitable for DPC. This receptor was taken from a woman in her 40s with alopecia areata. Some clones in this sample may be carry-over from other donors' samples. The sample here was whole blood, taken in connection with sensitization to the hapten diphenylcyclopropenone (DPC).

Here the CDR3 reads CASSPRDRQETQYF. The CDR3, as DNA: TGTGCCAGCAGTCCAAGGGACAGGCAAGAGACCCAGTACTTC. The V gene is TRBV12-3 or TRBV12-4, the J gene TRBJ2-5; TRBD1 matches 8 bases. V trimming: 5 bases; J trimming: 2 bases; junction bases outside the gene matches: 4. CDR3 size: 14 residues.